Reported below is one TCR beta chain. This clone was seen only once. Its antigen remains undetermined. No much larger clone is present one base from it, and per-base qualities are unavailable. These data come from a study of OX40 agonist ivuxolimab in advanced cancers. Study-level background: Ivuxolimab, which targeted the costimulatory receptor OX40 (CD134), was an agonistic, fully human IgG2 monoclonal antibody. Intravenous ivuxolimab was administered to patients every 2 weeks at six dose levels: 0.01, 0.1, 0.3, 1.5, 3 and 10 mg/kg. Of the approximately 50 dose-escalation patients, hepatocellular carcinoma was present in approximately 20, melanoma in about 15, renal cell carcinoma in 9 and head and neck cancer in 9. In the dose-escalation cohort, around four fifths of patients were male, and the mean age was approximately 60 years with a range of roughly 20 to 79. Patients were allowed to have had prior anti-PD-1, anti-PD-L1 or anti-CTLA-4 therapy, and around 43% of the dose-escalation patients had been treated with checkpoint inhibitors. Partial responses occurred in three dose-escalation patients: two with cutaneous melanoma and one with hepatocellular carcinoma. Peripheral TCRbeta sequencing aimed to test whether ivuxolimab altered TCR sequence diversity and caused clonal T-cell expansion. The monotherapy dose-escalation portion (N of about 49 patients) of the phase I ivuxolimab trial is reported in the paper. Broad study findings and their caveats: After ivuxolimab, CD8+ T cells had more expanded clones than CD4+ T cells on average. At doses of 0.1 to 3.0 mg/kg, clonal expansion of both CD4+ and CD8+ blood T cells was observed from baseline to week 6. Antigen specificity was not determined for the clonally expanded peripheral T cells. In the 0.1-3.0 mg/kg groups, partial responders had among the lowest normalized peripheral clonal expansion, particularly in CD8+ T cells. Low levels of normalized T-cell clonal expansion were also seen in some patients who did not respond.

Genomic DNA was extracted from sorted cells for sequencing of the TCRbeta CDR3 region. TCRbeta CDR3 regions were sequenced using the immunoSEQ Assay. TCRdb re-hosts the immuneACCESS table, in-frame sequences only. Its copies lack some clones; in the studies checked, an unresolved V gene accounts for under half of them, and the cause for the rest is not known. This sample gives roughly 16,000 clones in total; about 80% of them show up just once. Around half of the sample rests with the top ten. The germline V gene provides CDR1 MNHEY and CDR2 SVGAGI. V loses 5 bases of germline sequence and J loses 1 base, and the interval between the two ends is 11 bases. CDR3 length: 14 amino acids, cysteine to phenylalanine. The sequence is cut down to CDR3 DNA, 42 bases in frame from base 1. Patients with a history of autoimmune disease or receiving systemic immunosuppression were excluded from the trial. In every dose cohort, peripheral blood was drawn for TCR sequencing at baseline, cycle 4 day 1, and cycle 7 day 1. Samples came from an open-label, multicenter, first-in-human phase I dose-escalation trial of ivuxolimab. Adults with locally advanced or metastatic head and neck squamous cell, hepatocellular, melanoma or renal cell carcinoma were enrolled in the trial. CD4+ and CD8+ T cells were sorted separately from peripheral blood before TCR sequencing.

The chain was built from TRBV6-5 and TRBJ1-2, with the D gene too uncertain to name. This receptor was taken from an adult with an advanced solid tumor such as melanoma, head and neck, liver or kidney cancer. Sequences were derived from CD4+ or CD8+ T cells sorted from blood, sampled in a trial of the OX40 agonist ivuxolimab. The CDR3 protein: CASSPLDRNYGYTF. DNA sequence: TGTGCCAGCAGTCCTCTGGATCGTAACTATGGCTACACCTTC.